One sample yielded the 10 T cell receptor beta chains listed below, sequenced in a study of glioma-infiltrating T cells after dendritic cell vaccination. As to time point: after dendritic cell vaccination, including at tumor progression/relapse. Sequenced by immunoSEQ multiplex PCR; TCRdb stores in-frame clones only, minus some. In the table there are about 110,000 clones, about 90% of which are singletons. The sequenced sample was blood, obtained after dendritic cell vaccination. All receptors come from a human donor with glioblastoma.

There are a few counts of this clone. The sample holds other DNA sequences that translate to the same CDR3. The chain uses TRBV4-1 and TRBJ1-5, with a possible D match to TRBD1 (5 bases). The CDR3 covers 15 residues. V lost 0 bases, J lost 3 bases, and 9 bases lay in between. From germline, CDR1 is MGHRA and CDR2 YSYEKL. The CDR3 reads CASSQDRDSNQPQHF. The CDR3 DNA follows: TGCGCCAGCAGCCAAGACAGGGATTCCAATCAGCCCCAGCATTTT.

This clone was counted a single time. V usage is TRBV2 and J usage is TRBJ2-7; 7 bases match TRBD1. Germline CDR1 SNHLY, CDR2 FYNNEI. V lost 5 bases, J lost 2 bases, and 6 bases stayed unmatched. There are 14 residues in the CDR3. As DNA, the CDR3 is TGTGCCAGCAGTAACCACAGGGGAACCTACGAGCAGTACTTC. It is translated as CASSNHRGTYEQYF.

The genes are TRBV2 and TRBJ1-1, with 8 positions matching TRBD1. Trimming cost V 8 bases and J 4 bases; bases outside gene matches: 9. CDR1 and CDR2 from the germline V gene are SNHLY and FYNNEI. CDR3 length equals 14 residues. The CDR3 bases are TGTGCCAGCGGGGAACGGACAGGGCGCACTGAAGCTTTCTTT. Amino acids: CASGERTGRTEAFF. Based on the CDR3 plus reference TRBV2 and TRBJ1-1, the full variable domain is EPEVTQTPSHQVTQMGQEVILRCVPISNHLYFYWYRQILGQKVEFLVSFYNNEISEKSEIFDDQFSVERPDGSNFTLKIRSTKLEDSAMYFCASGERTGRTEAFFGQGTRLTVV.

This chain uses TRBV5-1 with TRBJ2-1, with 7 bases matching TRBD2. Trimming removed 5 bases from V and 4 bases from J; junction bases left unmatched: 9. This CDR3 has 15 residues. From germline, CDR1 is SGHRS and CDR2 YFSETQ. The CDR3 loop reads CASSGGGGTYNEQFF. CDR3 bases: TGCGCCAGCAGTGGCGGGGGAGGTACGTACAATGAGCAGTTCTTC. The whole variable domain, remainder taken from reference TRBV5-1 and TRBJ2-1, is KAGVTQTPRYLIKTRGQQVTLSCSPISGHRSVSWYQQTPGQGLQFLFEYFSETQRNKGNFPGRFSGRQFSNSRSEMNVSTLELGDSALYLCASSGGGGTYNEQFFGPGTRLTVL.

This CDR3 is CAWTPGGGRRNEQYF. The CDR3, as DNA: TGTGCCTGGACCCCCGGCGGGGGGAGGCGAAACGAGCAGTACTTC. The chain is built from TRBV30 and TRBJ2-7, with 8 nucleotides matching TRBD2. The J segment lost 5 bases and the V segment lost 4 bases, leaving 13 bases of the junction unmatched. Germline CDR1 and CDR2: GTSNPN and SVGIG (reference sequence). The CDR3 runs to 15 residues.

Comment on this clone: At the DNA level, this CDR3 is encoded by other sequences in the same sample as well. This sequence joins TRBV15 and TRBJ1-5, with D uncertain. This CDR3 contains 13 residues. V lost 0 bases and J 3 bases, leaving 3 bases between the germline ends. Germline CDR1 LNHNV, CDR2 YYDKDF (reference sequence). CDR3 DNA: TGTGCCACCAGCAGAGATCTCAATCAGCCCCAGCATTTT. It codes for CATSRDLNQPQHF. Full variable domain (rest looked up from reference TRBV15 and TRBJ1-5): DAMVIQNPRYQVTQFGKPVTLSCSQTLNHNVMYWYQQKSSQAPKLLFHYYDKDFNNEADTPDNFQSRRPNTSFCFLDIRSPGLGDTAMYLCATSRDLNQPQHFGDGTRLSIL.

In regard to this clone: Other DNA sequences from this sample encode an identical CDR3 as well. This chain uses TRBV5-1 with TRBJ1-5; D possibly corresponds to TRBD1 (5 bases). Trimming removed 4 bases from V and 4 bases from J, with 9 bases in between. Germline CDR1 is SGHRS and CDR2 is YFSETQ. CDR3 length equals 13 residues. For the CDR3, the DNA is TGCGCCAGCAGCCCGGGGGGGAATCAGCCCCAGCATTTT. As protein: CASSPGGNQPQHF.

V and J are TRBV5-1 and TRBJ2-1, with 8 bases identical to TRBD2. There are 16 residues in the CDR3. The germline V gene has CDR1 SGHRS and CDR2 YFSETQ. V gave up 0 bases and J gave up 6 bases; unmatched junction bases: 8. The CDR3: CASSLVDRLALNEQFF. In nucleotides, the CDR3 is TGCGCCAGCAGCTTGGTAGATCGACTAGCGCTCAATGAGCAGTTCTTC.

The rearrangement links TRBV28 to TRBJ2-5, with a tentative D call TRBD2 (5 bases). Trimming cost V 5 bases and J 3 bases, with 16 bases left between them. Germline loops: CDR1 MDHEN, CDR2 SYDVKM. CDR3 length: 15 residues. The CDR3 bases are TGTGCCAGCAGTACACTAGGATCCCGGGAAGAGACCCAGTACTTC. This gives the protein CASSTLGSREETQYF.

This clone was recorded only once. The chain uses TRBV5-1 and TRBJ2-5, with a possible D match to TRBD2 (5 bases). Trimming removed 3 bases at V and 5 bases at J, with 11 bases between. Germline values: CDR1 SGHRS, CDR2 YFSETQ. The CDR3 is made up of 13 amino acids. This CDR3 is CASSSSGLETQYF. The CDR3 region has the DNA TGCGCCAGCAGCTCGAGCGGCCTGGAGACCCAGTACTTC.